These 30 T cell receptor beta chains originate from one sample sequenced in a study of Graves' ophthalmopathy and Graves' hyperthyroidism. RNA transcripts provided the template for amplifying TCR beta CDR3 regions. HTBI-primed RT-PCR formed the first round, and a multiplex PCR formed the second. Via MiXCR, TCRdb re-called the multiplex PCR reads, giving one row per CDR3 protein. The sample carries 300,000 to 500,000 distinct CDR3 sequences, approximately 15% recorded once. Sequencing was performed on peripheral blood. The receptors were gathered from a woman under 30 with stable Graves' hyperthyroidism.

This clonotype was seen ten or more times. This rearrangement joins TRBV6-5 to TRBJ2-7; D is unclear. Per the germline V gene, CDR1 is MNHEY and CDR2 is SVGAGI. This CDR3 contains 14 residues. V lost 6 bases and J 0 bases, leaving 12 bases between the germline ends. CDR3 in DNA: TGTGCCAGCAGGTCCGGTCCGAGCTCCTACGAGCAGTACTTC. Protein sequence: CASRSGPSSYEQYF.

The sample holds a few counts of this clonotype. As DNA, the CDR3 is TGTGCCAGCAGGCGACAAGGAGGGGGCGCTGCCGGGGAGCTGTTTTTT. As protein: CASRRQGGGAAGELFF. This chain joins TRBV14 and TRBJ2-2; TRBD1 might be the D (7 bases). The germline gives CDR1 SGHDN, CDR2 FVKESK. The CDR3 sequence is 16 residues long. V was cut by 6 bases and J by 6 bases, with 20 bases left in between. Looking up the rest from reference TRBV14 and TRBJ2-2 gives the full variable domain: EAGVTQFPSHSVIEKGQTVTLRCDPISGHDNLYWYRRVMGKEIKFLLHFVKESKQDESGMPNNRFLAERTGGTYSTLKVQPAELEDSGVYFCASRRQGGGAAGELFFGEGSRLTVL.

This clonotype was observed at least ten times. This chain links TRBV12-3 or TRBV12-4 with TRBJ1-2, with 8 positions matching TRBD1. The V gene end was trimmed by 5 bases and the J gene end by 8 bases; junction bases not matched to a gene: 7. The CDR3 is 13 amino acids. CDR3 amino acids: CASSMDRVGGYTF. CDR3 bases: TGTGCCAGCAGTATGGACAGGGTCGGGGGCTACACCTTC.

This clonotype was found a few times. The chain uses TRBV6-1 and TRBJ2-2; TRBD2 might be the D (7 bases). Germline values: CDR1 MNHNS, CDR2 SASEGT. This CDR3 is built from 15 residues. Trimming took off 6 bases at V and 4 bases at J, with 15 bases between the two ends. This CDR3 reads CASSRGALATGELFF. CDR3 sequence (DNA): TGTGCCAGCAGCCGGGGGGCCTTAGCCACCGGGGAGCTGTTTTTT.

This clonotype has ten or more counts. J is TRBJ2-4 and V is TRBV12-3 or TRBV12-4; D gene ambiguous. The CDR3 runs 14 residues. V shed 2 bases and J shed 0 bases, with 5 bases lying between them. CDR3 nucleotide sequence: TGTGCCAGCAGTTTAATAATAGCCAAAAACATTCAGTACTTC. It encodes CASSLIIAKNIQYF.

This clonotype was counted between two and nine times. This chain connects TRBV7-2 to TRBJ1-2; maybe TRBD1 (5 bases). CDR1 and CDR2 from the germline V gene are SGHTA and FQGNSA. This CDR3 spans 12 amino acids. Trimming removed 5 bases at V and 8 bases at J, with 12 bases between. CDR3 amino acids: CASSPGPHGYTF. In DNA form, the CDR3 reads TGTGCCAGCAGCCCGGGACCCCACGGCTACACCTTC.

This clonotype was seen a few times. The chain combines TRBV19 with TRBJ1-1; possibly TRBD1 for D (5 bases). V lost 6 bases, J lost 0 bases, and 14 bases lay in between. Germline V gene data show CDR1 as LNHDA and CDR2 as SQIVND (reference sequence). This CDR3 contains 15 residues. CDR3 nucleotides: TGTGCCAGTAGATCGATCCAGGGTATGAACACTGAAGCTTTCTTT. Its translation is CASRSIQGMNTEAFF.

This clonotype was observed many times. This sequence joins TRBV12-5 and TRBJ2-7; 9 nucleotides line up with TRBD2. J lost 0 bases, V lost 6 bases, and 3 bases had no gene match. Germline V gene sequence: CDR1 LGHNT, CDR2 FRNRAP. The CDR3 is 14 amino acids. Written as DNA, the CDR3 is TGTGCTAGTGGGGCGGGAGGGCCCTCCTACGAGCAGTACTTC. Translating gives CASGAGGPSYEQYF.

The gene calls are TRBV2 and TRBJ1-2; TRBD1 aligns across 7 bases. This CDR3 has 15 amino acids. Germline V gene sequence: CDR1 SNHLY, CDR2 FYNNEI. J lost 4 bases, V lost 4 bases, and 9 bases had no gene match. Written as DNA, the CDR3 is TGTGCCAGCAGTGTCACAGGGGTTCGGGTCTATGGCTACACCTTC. Protein product: CASSVTGVRVYGYTF.

This clonotype was recorded many times. The chain recombines TRBV2 with TRBJ2-7; D unclear. Trimming removed 1 base at V and 5 bases at J, with 0 bases between. The CDR3 has 10 residues. In germline, CDR1 is SNHLY, CDR2 FYNNEI. This CDR3 is CASSEDEQYF. The CDR3 DNA follows: TGTGCCAGCAGTGAAGACGAGCAGTACTTC.

In its sample, this clonotype was seen many times. The chain carries TRBV19 and TRBJ1-6, with D perhaps TRBD1 (5 bases). The V gene lost 6 bases and the J gene lost 7 bases, with 13 bases spanning the gap. Germline CDR1 is LNHDA and CDR2 is SQIVND (reference sequence). This CDR3 is built from 14 residues. The CDR3 protein is CASREGEMNSPLHF. Here the CDR3 DNA reads TGTGCCAGTAGGGAAGGGGAGATGAATTCACCCCTCCACTTT.

In this sample, this clonotype turned up many times. V usage is TRBV6-5 and J usage is TRBJ2-7, with D unresolved. Trimming cost V 4 bases and J 5 bases, with 18 bases left between them. The CDR3 is made up of 15 amino acids. Germline V gene data show CDR1 as MNHEY and CDR2 as SVGAGI. The CDR3 loop is CASSSRVARVHEQYF. The CDR3 DNA reads TGTGCCAGCAGTTCAAGGGTGGCTCGGGTCCACGAGCAGTACTTC.

This clonotype was counted a few times. A much larger clone lies one base from this, so it may be a read error. This chain links TRBV20-1 with TRBJ1-1; D unresolved. The CDR3 totals 13 residues. Germline V gives CDR1 DFQATT, CDR2 SNEGSKA (reference sequence). Written as DNA, the CDR3 is TGCAGTACTAGCCCGGACGGGTCCACTGAAGCTTTCTTT. It translates to CSTSPDGSTEAFF.

This clonotype was detected many times. V gene TRBV24-1 combines with J gene TRBJ1-2; D unclear. This CDR3 is 12 amino acids long. Germline assignment: CDR1 KGHDR and CDR2 SFDVKD. V dropped 2 bases and J dropped 9 bases, with 9 bases sitting between them. The CDR3 DNA reads as TGTGCCACCAGTGATTATGGGCTTCGCTACACCTTC. This encodes CATSDYGLRYTF.

This clonotype turned up a few times. V and J are TRBV5-1 and TRBJ1-2; 7 bases are shared with TRBD1. The CDR3 loop spans 14 amino acids. V lost 4 bases, J lost 1 base, and 4 bases stayed unmatched. Germline V gene sequence: CDR1 SGHRS, CDR2 YFSETQ. The CDR3 spells CASSPGTDNYGYTF. DNA for the CDR3: TGCGCCAGCAGCCCAGGGACAGATAACTATGGCTACACCTTC.

This clonotype came up a few times. A much larger clone differs by one base, so this may be a read error. This chain connects TRBV27 to TRBJ1-1, with TRBD1 as a possible D gene (5 bases). Between the trimmed V and J ends, which lost 4 bases and 10 bases, there was a span of 13 bases. The germline gives CDR1 MNHEY, CDR2 SMNVEV (reference sequence). CDR3 length: 12 amino acids. CDR3 nucleotides: TGTGCCAGCAGTTCCCAGGGATTGGGAGCTTTCTTT. Its translation: CASSSQGLGAFF.

This clonotype came up a few times. The conserved closing phenylalanine or tryptophan is absent in this CDR3, likely reflecting a read error. The chain is built from TRBV27 and TRBJ2-5; no definite D call. CDR1 MNHEY and CDR2 SMNVEV come from the germline V gene (reference sequence). The CDR3 contains 13 residues. The V end was cut by 3 bases, the J end by 6 bases, with 11 bases between. The DNA of the CDR3 is TGTGCCAGCAGTTTGTCATTGAGGCAGACCCAGTACCTC. Amino acids: CASSLSLRQTQYL.

The chain links TRBV28 to TRBJ1-2; D might be TRBD1 (5 bases). Between the trimmed V and J ends, which lost 2 bases and 0 bases, there was a span of 13 bases. CDR3 length: 16 residues. Germline CDR1 MDHEN, CDR2 SYDVKM. The CDR3 DNA reads as TGTGCCAGCAGTTTAGACCCAGGGATTTCTAACTATGGCTACACCTTC. It yields the protein CASSLDPGISNYGYTF.

This clonotype was counted ten times or more. The chain carries TRBV25-1 and TRBJ1-2; 9 bases are a match to TRBD1. This CDR3 has 14 residues. J lost 8 bases, V lost 5 bases, and 9 bases had no gene match. Germline CDR1 and CDR2: MGHDK and SYGVNS. CDR3 in amino acids: CASSFGTGILGYTF. In DNA, the CDR3 is TGTGCCAGCAGTTTCGGGACAGGGATATTGGGCTACACCTTC.

The rearrangement joins TRBV20-1 to TRBJ1-1, with D possibly being TRBD1 (6 bases). The CDR3 spans 14 residues. Trimming pared 1 base from V and 6 bases from J, leaving 15 bases between. Germline CDR1 and CDR2: DFQATT and SNEGSKA (reference sequence). CDR3 sequence reads: CSARVAGQKAEAFF. Here the CDR3 DNA reads TGCAGTGCTAGAGTGGCAGGACAGAAGGCTGAAGCTTTCTTT.

In its sample, this clonotype was seen many times. The chain is built from TRBV12-3 or TRBV12-4 and TRBJ2-3, with D maybe TRBD2 (5 bases). V was clipped by 5 bases and J by 6 bases, with 18 bases between them. The CDR3 contains 15 residues. CDR3 protein: CASSLSRGKADTQYF. The DNA of the CDR3 is TGTGCCAGCAGTCTGAGCCGGGGAAAAGCGGATACGCAGTATTTT.

At least ten counts were recorded for this clonotype. The chain joins TRBV2 to TRBJ1-2; maybe TRBD1 (6 bases). Germline values: CDR1 SNHLY, CDR2 FYNNEI. Trimming took 3 bases from V and 3 from J, leaving 8 bases between them. The CDR3 loop spans 13 amino acids. CDR3 protein: CASSDEGDYGYTF. Written as DNA, the CDR3 is TGTGCCAGCAGTGATGAGGGGGACTATGGCTACACCTTC.

The chain couples TRBV6-2 or TRBV6-3 to TRBJ1-1, with a possible D match to TRBD1 (5 bases). Germline CDR1 MNHEY, CDR2 SVGEGT. The CDR3 covers 12 residues. V dropped 5 bases and J dropped 7 bases, with 11 bases sitting between them. CDR3 sequence: CASSPLGGEAFF. CDR3 DNA: TGTGCCAGCAGTCCCTTGGGGGGTGAAGCTTTCTTT.

This clonotype was seen ten or more times. The chain employs TRBV6-2 or TRBV6-3 and TRBJ2-5, with 12 positions matching TRBD2. V shed 3 bases, J shed 3 bases, and the junction held 8 bases outside the gene matches. The CDR3 consists of 17 residues. Germline CDR1 MNHEY, CDR2 SVGEGT. CDR3 residues: CASSYRPSGGAKETQYF. CDR3 nucleotides: TGTGCCAGCAGTTATCGGCCTAGCGGGGGGGCAAAAGAGACCCAGTACTTC.

This clonotype was recorded many times. The chain recombines TRBV4-1 with TRBJ2-7; TRBD1 aligns across 12 bases. The CDR3 sequence is 18 residues long. Germline V gives CDR1 MGHRA, CDR2 YSYEKL. V was clipped by 4 bases and J by 3 bases; unmatched bases: 13. The DNA of the CDR3 is TGCGCCAGCAGCCCACTAGGGACAGGGGGCCGGGTGAACTACGAGCAGTACTTC. Translated: CASSPLGTGGRVNYEQYF.

This chain links TRBV7-2 with TRBJ2-6; D ambiguous. The CDR3 sequence is 13 residues long. V gave up 4 bases and J gave up 4 bases, with 5 bases separating them. Germline assignment: CDR1 SGHTA and CDR2 FQGNSA. The CDR3 loop is CASSSTGANVLTF. The DNA for the CDR3 is TGTGCCAGCAGCTCGACCGGGGCCAACGTCCTGACTTTC.

This clonotype was seen at least ten times. The chain links TRBV7-2 to TRBJ2-7; a weak D match, TRBD1 (6 bases). The V end was cut by 1 base, the J end by 3 bases, with 10 bases between. This CDR3 has 14 residues. The germline gives CDR1 SGHTA, CDR2 FQGNSA. The CDR3 DNA follows: TGTGCCAGCAGCTTAGTGGGACACGGCTACGAGCAGTACTTC. Amino acid sequence: CASSLVGHGYEQYF.

This clonotype was detected ten times or more. The chain recombines TRBV6-1 with TRBJ1-2; the match to TRBD1 covers 8 bases. This CDR3 spans 14 amino acids. The V gene's germline CDR1 is MNHNS and CDR2 SASEGT. The trim removed 5 bases at V and 5 bases at J, leaving 7 bases unmatched. DNA for the CDR3: TGTGCCAGCAGTAAGACAGGGGTCATATATGGCTACACCTTC. This sequence encodes CASSKTGVIYGYTF.

This clonotype was recorded at least ten times. The V call is TRBV2, the J call TRBJ1-2, with 7 bases lining up with TRBD1. The CDR3 length is 13 residues. Unmatched junction bases numbered 7, after V lost 8 bases and J lost 4 bases. The germline CDR1 and CDR2 sequences are SNHLY and FYNNEI. The CDR3: CASRMGQTYGYTF. CDR3 in DNA: TGTGCCAGCCGGATGGGACAGACCTATGGCTACACCTTC.

About this clonotype itself: Being one base from a much bigger clone, this may be a read error. The V and J genes are TRBV6-1 and TRBJ2-2; D is perhaps TRBD2 (5 bases). Germline CDR1 and CDR2: MNHNS and SASEGT. Between the trimmed V and J ends, which lost 10 bases and 4 bases, there was a span of 16 bases. CDR3 length: 14 residues. The CDR3 here is CAIRLFSFTGELFF. The CDR3 DNA reads TGTGCCATCAGACTATTCTCCTTCACCGGGGAGCTGTTTTTT.